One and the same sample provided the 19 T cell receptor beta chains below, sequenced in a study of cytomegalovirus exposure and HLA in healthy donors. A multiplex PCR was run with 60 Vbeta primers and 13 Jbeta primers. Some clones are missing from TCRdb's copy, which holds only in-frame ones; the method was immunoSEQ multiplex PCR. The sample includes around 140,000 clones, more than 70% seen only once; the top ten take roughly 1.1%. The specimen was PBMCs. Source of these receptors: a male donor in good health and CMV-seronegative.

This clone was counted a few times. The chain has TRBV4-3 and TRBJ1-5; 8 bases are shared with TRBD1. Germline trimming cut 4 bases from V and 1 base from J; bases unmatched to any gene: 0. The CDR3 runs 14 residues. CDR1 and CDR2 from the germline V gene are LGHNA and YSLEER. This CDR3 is CASSRTGSNQPQHF. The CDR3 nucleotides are TGCGCCAGCAGCCGGACAGGGAGCAATCAGCCCCAGCATTTT.

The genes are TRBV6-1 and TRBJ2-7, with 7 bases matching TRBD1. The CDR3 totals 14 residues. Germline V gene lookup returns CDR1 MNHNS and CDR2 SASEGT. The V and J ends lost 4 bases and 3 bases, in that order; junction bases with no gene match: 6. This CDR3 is CASSGDRVSYEQYF. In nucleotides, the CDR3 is TGTGCCAGCAGTGGAGACAGGGTTAGCTACGAGCAGTACTTC.

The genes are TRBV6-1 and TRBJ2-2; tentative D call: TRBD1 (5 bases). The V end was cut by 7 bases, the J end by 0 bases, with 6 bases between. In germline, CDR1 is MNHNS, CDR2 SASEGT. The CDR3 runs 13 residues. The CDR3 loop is CASKTANTGELFF. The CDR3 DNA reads TGTGCCAGCAAGACAGCGAACACCGGGGAGCTGTTTTTT.

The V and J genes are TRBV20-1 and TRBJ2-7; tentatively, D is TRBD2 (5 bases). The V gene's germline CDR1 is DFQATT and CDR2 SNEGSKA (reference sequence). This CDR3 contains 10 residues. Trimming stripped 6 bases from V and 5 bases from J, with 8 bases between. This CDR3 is CSAAGNEQYF. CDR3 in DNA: TGCAGTGCCGCCGGGAACGAGCAGTACTTC.

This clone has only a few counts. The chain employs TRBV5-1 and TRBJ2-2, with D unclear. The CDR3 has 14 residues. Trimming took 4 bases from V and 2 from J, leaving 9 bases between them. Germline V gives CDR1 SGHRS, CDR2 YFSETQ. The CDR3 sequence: CASSRVLNTGELFF. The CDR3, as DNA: TGCGCCAGCAGCCGGGTATTAAACACCGGGGAGCTGTTTTTT.

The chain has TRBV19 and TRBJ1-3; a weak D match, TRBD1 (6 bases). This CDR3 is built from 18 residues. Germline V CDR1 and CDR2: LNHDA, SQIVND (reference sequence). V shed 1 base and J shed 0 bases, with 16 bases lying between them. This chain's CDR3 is CASSIAPAGDVSGNTIYF. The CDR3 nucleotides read TGTGCCAGTAGTATAGCCCCGGCAGGGGACGTCTCTGGAAACACCATATATTTT.

CDR3 nucleotide sequence: TGTGCCAGCAGTCCCCCGGGAGGGGATCGAGAAAAACTGTTTTTT. Its protein product is CASSPPGGDREKLFF. V gene TRBV27 combines with J gene TRBJ1-4; weak D call: TRBD1 (5 bases). This CDR3 comprises 15 residues. CDR1 MNHEY and CDR2 SMNVEV come from the germline V gene (reference sequence). Trimming shortened V by 5 bases and J by 8 bases, and 18 bases separated the two germline ends.

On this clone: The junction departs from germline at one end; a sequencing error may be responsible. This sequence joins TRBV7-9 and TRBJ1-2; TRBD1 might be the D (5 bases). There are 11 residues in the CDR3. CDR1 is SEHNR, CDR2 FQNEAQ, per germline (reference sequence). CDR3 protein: CASSFTGTPSF. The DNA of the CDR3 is TGTGCCAGCAGCTTTACCGGGACTCCATCCTTC.

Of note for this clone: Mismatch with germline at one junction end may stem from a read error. The CDR3 region has the DNA TGTGCCAGTACTCGGACAGGGGGCAAAAATTCACCCCCCCACTTT. Protein sequence: CASTRTGGKNSPPHF. The chain carries TRBV19 and TRBJ1-6, with TRBD1 matching over 11 bases. The germline CDR1 and CDR2 sequences are LNHDA and SQIVND (reference sequence). The CDR3 extends over 15 amino acids.

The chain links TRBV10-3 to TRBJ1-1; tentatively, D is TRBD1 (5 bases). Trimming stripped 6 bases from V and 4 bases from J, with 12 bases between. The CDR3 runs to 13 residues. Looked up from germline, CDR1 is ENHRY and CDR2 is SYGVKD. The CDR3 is CAIRWGEGTEAFF. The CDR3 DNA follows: TGTGCCATCAGATGGGGGGAAGGCACTGAAGCTTTCTTT.

CDR3 in DNA: TGTGCCAGCACTGGGGGACAGGCAACTAATGAAAAACTGTTTTTT. It yields the protein CASTGGQATNEKLFF. The genes are TRBV2 and TRBJ1-4; 8 nucleotides agree with TRBD1. CDR1 and CDR2 from the germline V gene are SNHLY and FYNNEI. There are 15 residues in the CDR3. With V trimmed by 7 bases and J by 0 bases, 4 bases remained unmatched.

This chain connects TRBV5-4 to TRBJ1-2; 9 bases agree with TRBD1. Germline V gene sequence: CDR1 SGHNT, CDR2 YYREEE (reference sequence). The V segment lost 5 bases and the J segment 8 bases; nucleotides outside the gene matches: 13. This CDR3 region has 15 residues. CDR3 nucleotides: TGTGCCAGCAGACGTGCTACAGGGGGCATCGGAGGCTACACCTTC. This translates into CASRRATGGIGGYTF. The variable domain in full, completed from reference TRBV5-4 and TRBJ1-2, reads ETGVTQSPTHLIKTRGQQVTLRCSSQSGHNTVSWYQQALGQGPQFIFQYYREEENGRGNFPPRFSGLQFPNYSSELNVNALELDDSALYLCASRRATGGIGGYTFGSGTRLTVV.

CDR3 bases: TGTGCCACCAGCGTTGGGACTAGCGGGGCTCAAGAGACCCAGTACTTC. It yields the protein CATSVGTSGAQETQYF. J is TRBJ2-5 and V is TRBV15; 13 bases map to TRBD2. The CDR3 has 16 amino acids. The junction had 5 bases not matched to a gene; V was cut back by 5 bases and J by 2 bases. The V gene's germline CDR1 is LNHNV and CDR2 YYDKDF (reference sequence). The variable domain in full, completed from reference TRBV15 and TRBJ2-5, reads DAMVIQNPRYQVTQFGKPVTLSCSQTLNHNVMYWYQQKSSQAPKLLFHYYDKDFNNEADTPDNFQSRRPNTSFCFLDIRSPGLGDTAMYLCATSVGTSGAQETQYFGPGTRLLVL.

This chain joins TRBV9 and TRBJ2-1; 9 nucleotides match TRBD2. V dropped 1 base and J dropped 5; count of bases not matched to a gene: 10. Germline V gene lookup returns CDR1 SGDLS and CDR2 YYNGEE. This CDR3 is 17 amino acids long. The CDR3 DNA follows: TGTGCCAGCAGCGTATTGTTGGCGGGGGGGCCCGACAATGAGCAGTTCTTC. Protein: CASSVLLAGGPDNEQFF.

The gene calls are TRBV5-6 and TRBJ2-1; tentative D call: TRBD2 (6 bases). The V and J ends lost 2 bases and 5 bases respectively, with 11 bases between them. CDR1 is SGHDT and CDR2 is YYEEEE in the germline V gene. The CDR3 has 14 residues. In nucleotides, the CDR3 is TGTGCCAGCAGCTTATCCGGGACTGACAATGAGCAGTTCTTC. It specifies CASSLSGTDNEQFF.

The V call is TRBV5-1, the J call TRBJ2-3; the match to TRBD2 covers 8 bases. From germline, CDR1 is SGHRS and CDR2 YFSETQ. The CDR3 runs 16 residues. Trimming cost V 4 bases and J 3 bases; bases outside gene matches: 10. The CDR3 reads CASSPTGGLATDTQYF. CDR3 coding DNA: TGCGCCAGCAGCCCCACGGGGGGGCTGGCGACAGATACGCAGTATTTT.

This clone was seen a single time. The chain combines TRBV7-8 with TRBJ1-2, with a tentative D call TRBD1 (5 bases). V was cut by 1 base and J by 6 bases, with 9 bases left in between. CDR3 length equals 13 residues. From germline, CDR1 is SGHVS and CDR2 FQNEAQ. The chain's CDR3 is CASSLGQGHGYTF. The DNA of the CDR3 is TGTGCCAGCAGCTTAGGGCAGGGCCATGGCTACACCTTC.

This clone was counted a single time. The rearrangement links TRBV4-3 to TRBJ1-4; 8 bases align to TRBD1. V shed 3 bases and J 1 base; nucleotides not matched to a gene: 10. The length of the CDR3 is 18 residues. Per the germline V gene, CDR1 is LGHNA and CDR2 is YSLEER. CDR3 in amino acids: CASSQDWYRGGTNEKLFF. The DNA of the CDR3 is TGCGCCAGCAGCCAGGATTGGTACAGGGGGGGAACTAATGAAAAACTGTTTTTT.

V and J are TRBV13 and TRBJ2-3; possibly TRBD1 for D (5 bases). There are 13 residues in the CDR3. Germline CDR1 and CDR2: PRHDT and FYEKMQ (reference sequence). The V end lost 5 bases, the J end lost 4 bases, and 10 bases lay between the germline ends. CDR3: CASSPQGSDTQYF. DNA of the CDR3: TGTGCCAGCAGCCCCCAGGGATCAGATACGCAGTATTTT.